This entry lists 11 T cell receptor beta chains sequenced from one sample in a study of CD8 T cells in ankylosing spondylitis. TCRdb independently ran MiXCR on the 5' RACE reads; one entry per CDR3 protein. The data hold about 230,000 distinct CDR3 sequences, with 8% to 9% observed a single time. Sequenced material: blood, either unsorted or a sorted T cell fraction (not recorded which). Every receptor here comes from a female donor with ankylosing spondylitis or in good health (not recorded which).

A remark on this clonotype: Being one base from a much bigger clone, this may be a read error. The chain uses TRBV4-3 and TRBJ2-5, with D perhaps TRBD1 (5 bases). The CDR3 has 16 residues. Germline V lookup: CDR1 LGHNA, CDR2 YSLEER. In DNA, the CDR3 is TGCGCCAGCAGCCAAGAATACAGGCCTATTCAAGAGGCCCAGTACTTC. Translation: CASSQEYRPIQEAQYF.

On this clonotype: A much larger clone is a single base away; this may be a read error. The chain employs TRBV3-1 and TRBJ2-1; 9 positions agree with TRBD2. The CDR3 has 15 residues. Germline-derived CDR1 and CDR2 are LGHDT and YNNKEL (reference sequence). CDR3 nucleotide sequence: TGTGCCAGCAGCCAAGATAGCGGGAGAGAGGGTGAGCAGCTCTTC. This sequence encodes CASSQDSGREGEQLF.

Ten or more counts support this clonotype. The chain joins TRBV4-2 to TRBJ2-3, with a tentative D call TRBD2 (5 bases). This CDR3 comprises 17 residues. CDR1 is LGHNA and CDR2 is YNFKEQ in the germline V gene. Trimming removed 0 bases from V and 2 bases from J, with 15 bases in between. CDR3 region: CASSQDSASFYTDTQYF. As DNA, the CDR3 is TGTGCCAGCAGCCAAGATTCGGCTAGCTTCTACACAGATACGCAGTATTTT.

Many counts were recorded for this clonotype. This rearrangement joins TRBV5-5 to TRBJ2-6; D possibly uses TRBD1 or TRBD2 (6 bases each). V lost 1 base and J 1 base, leaving 15 bases between the germline ends. This CDR3 is built from 18 residues. CDR1 is SGHKS, CDR2 YYEKEE, per germline (reference sequence). The CDR3 bases are TGTGCCAGCAGCTTGATTAGCGGCAGGGGATCTGGGGCCAACGTCCTGACTTTC. Its protein is CASSLISGRGSGANVLTF. Complete variable domain (other parts from reference TRBV5-5 and TRBJ2-6): DAGVTQSPTHLIKTRGQQVTLRCSPISGHKSVSWYQQVLGQGPQFIFQYYEKEERGRGNFPDRFSARQFPNYSSELNVNALLLGDSALYLCASSLISGRGSGANVLTFGAGSRLTVL.

In regard to this clonotype: A clone one base away is much larger, so this may be a read error. The J gene is TRBJ2-2, the V gene TRBV19; possibly TRBD1 for D (6 bases). Germline V lookup: CDR1 LNHDA, CDR2 SQIVND (reference sequence). The CDR3 covers 15 residues. The CDR3 region is CVSRRDTRGPGELFF. Written as DNA, the CDR3 is TGTGTCAGCAGACGGGACACGAGGGGCCCCGGGGAGCTGTTTTTT.

The chain couples TRBV5-6 to TRBJ2-1; no clear D gene. This CDR3 is built from 12 residues. Germline V gene lookup returns CDR1 SGHDT and CDR2 YYEEEE. Trimming pared 1 base from V and 10 bases from J, leaving 9 bases between. CDR3: CASSLSPREQFF. Here the CDR3 DNA reads TGTGCCAGCAGCTTGTCCCCTCGGGAGCAGTTCTTC.

This chain joins TRBV7-2 and TRBJ1-4, with 8 bases matching TRBD1. CDR1 SGHTA and CDR2 FQGNSA come from the germline V gene. The CDR3 runs 15 residues. The V segment lost 4 bases and the J segment 4 bases; nucleotides outside the gene matches: 5. CDR3 sequence (DNA): TGTGCCAGCAGCTACGGGGACAGGTTTAATGAAAAACTGTTTTTT. This encodes CASSYGDRFNEKLFF. Based on the CDR3 plus reference TRBV7-2 and TRBJ1-4, the full variable domain is GAGVSQSPSNKVTEKGKDVELRCDPISGHTALYWYRQSLGQGLEFLIYFQGNSAPDKSGLPSDRFSAERTGGSVSTLTIQRTQQEDSAVYLCASSYGDRFNEKLFFGSGTQLSVL.

This clonotype was seen at least ten times. This rearrangement joins TRBV15 to TRBJ2-5; D call uncertain. This CDR3 has 14 amino acids. V lost 0 bases to trimming and J lost 5 bases, with 10 bases between them. Germline V lookup: CDR1 LNHNV, CDR2 YYDKDF (reference sequence). The CDR3 DNA reads TGTGCCACCAGCAGAGATCCAGCTGGTGAGACCCAGTACTTC. Protein product: CATSRDPAGETQYF.

V is TRBV11-2 and J is TRBJ2-6; 11 nucleotides align to TRBD2. CDR3 size: 18 residues. Trimming took 2 bases from V and 1 from J; bases not matched to a gene: 4. Germline loops: CDR1 SGHAT, CDR2 FQNNGV. In DNA, the CDR3 is TGTGCCAGCAGCTTATTAGCGGGAGGGGTATCTGGGGCCAACGTCCTGACTTTC. This sequence encodes CASSLLAGGVSGANVLTF.

About this clonotype: This may stem from a read error, because a much larger clone lies one nucleotide away. The chain joins TRBV18 to TRBJ2-7; possibly TRBD1 or TRBD2 for D (5 bases each). CDR3 size: 13 residues. The ends were cut back, 8 bases at V and 2 bases at J, with 13 bases in the middle. Germline CDR1 KGHSH, CDR2 LQKENI. The CDR3 DNA follows: TGTGCCAGCCCACGGGACGCCACCTACGAGCAGTACTTC. Translated, it gives CASPRDATYEQYF.

There are a few counts of this clonotype. The chain combines TRBV7-2 with TRBJ2-5, with 7 bases identical to TRBD2. CDR1 and CDR2 (germline): SGHTA, FQGNSA. The V gene end was trimmed by 5 bases and the J gene end by 3 bases; junction bases not matched to a gene: 9. This CDR3 region has 15 residues. The CDR3 region has the DNA TGTGCCAGCAGCCCCTCCGGGACTACCAAAGAGACCCAGTACTTC. It is translated as CASSPSGTTKETQYF.